This TCR beta chain was sequenced during a study of blood T cell repertoires in COVID-19. Overall study: Donors in the United States, Italy and Spain gave samples during acute or convalescent COVID-19.

This clone was detected many times. The junction had 1 base not matched to a gene; V was cut back by 3 bases and J by 0 bases. The CDR3 consists of 14 residues. Germline CDR1 and CDR2: SGHRS and YFSETQ. In the study's own analysis: It was from reference gene primer amplification that nucleated cell counts were estimated. Libraries were prepared by immunoSEQ multiplex PCR; TCRdb keeps only in-frame clonotypes and omits some of them. V and J calls and clone size are given by that table; D and trimming were obtained from the DNA. Counted here are about 200,000 clones, 75% to 85% occurring once; the ten biggest clones make up roughly an eighth.

The genes are TRBV5-1 and TRBJ1-1, with TRBD1 identical over 8 bases. Material: peripheral blood. The sequence derives from a human donor in a cohort sampled during active COVID-19. The CDR3 loop reads CASSWTGLNTEAFF. The CDR3 DNA sequence: TGCGCCAGCAGCTGGACAGGGCTGAACACTGAAGCTTTCTTT.